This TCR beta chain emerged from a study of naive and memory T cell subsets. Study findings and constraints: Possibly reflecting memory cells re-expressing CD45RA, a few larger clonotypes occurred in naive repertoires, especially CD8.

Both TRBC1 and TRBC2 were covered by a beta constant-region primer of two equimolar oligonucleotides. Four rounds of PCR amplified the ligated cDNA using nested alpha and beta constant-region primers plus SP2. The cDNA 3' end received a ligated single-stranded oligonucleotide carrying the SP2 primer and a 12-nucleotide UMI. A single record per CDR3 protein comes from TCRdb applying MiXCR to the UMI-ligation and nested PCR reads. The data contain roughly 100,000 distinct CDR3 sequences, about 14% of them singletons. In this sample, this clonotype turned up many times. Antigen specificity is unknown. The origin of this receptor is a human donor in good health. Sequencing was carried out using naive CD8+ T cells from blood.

The CDR3, as DNA: TGTGCCAGTAGTCCCTCCTCGGGACTAGCGGTCTACAATGAGCAGTTCTTC. It translates to CASSPSSGLAVYNEQFF. The V and J genes are TRBV19 and TRBJ2-1; 11 nucleotides match TRBD2. Per the germline V gene, CDR1 is LNHDA and CDR2 is SQIVND (reference sequence). CDR3 length: 17 residues. V was clipped by 5 bases and J by 3 bases; unmatched bases: 9.